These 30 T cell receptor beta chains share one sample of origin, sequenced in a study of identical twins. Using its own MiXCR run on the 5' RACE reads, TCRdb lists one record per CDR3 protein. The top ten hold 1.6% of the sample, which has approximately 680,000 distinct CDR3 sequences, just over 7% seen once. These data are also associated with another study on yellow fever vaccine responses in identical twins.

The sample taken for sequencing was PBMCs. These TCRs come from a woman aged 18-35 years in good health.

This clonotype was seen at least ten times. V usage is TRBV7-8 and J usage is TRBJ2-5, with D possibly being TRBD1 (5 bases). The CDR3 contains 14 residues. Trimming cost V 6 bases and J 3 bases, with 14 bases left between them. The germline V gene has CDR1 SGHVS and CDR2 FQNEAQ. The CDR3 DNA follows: TGTGCCAGCAGTTCCGACAGATGGGAAGAGACCCAGTACTTC. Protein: CASSSDRWEETQYF.

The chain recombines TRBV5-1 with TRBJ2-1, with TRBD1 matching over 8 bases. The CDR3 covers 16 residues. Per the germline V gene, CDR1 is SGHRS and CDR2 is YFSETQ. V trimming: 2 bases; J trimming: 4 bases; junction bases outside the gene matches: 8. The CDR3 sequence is CASSLSGQGVYNEQFF. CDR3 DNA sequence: TGCGCCAGCAGCTTATCCGGACAGGGAGTATACAATGAGCAGTTCTTC.

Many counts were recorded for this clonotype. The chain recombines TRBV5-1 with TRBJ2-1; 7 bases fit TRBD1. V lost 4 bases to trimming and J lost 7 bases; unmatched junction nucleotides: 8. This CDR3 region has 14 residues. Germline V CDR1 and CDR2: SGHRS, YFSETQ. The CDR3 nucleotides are TGCGCCAGCAGCCCTCCAGGGGGTTATAATGAGCAGTTCTTC. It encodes CASSPPGGYNEQFF. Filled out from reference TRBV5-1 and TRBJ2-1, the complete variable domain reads KAGVTQTPRYLIKTRGQQVTLSCSPISGHRSVSWYQQTPGQGLQFLFEYFSETQRNKGNFPGRFSGRQFSNSRSEMNVSTLELGDSALYLCASSPPGGYNEQFFGPGTRLTVL.

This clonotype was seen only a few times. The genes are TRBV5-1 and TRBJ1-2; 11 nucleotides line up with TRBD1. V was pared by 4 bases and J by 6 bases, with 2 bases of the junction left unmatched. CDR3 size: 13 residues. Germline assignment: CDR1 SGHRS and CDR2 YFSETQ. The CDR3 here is CASSADRGHGYTF. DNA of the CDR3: TGCGCCAGCAGCGCGGACAGGGGGCATGGCTACACCTTC.

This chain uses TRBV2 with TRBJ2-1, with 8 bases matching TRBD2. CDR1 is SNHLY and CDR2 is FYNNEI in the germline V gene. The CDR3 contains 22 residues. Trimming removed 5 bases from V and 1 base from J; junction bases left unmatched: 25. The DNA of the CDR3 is TGTGCCAGCAGTAAGCGTGATCGGGGTAGCGGGACCCCCTGGGGATCCTACAATGAGCAGTTCTTC. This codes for CASSKRDRGSGTPWGSYNEQFF.

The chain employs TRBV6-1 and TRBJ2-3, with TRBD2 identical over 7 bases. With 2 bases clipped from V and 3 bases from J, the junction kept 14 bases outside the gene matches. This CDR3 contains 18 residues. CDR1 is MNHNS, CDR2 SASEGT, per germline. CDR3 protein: CASSEHGVGGSRTDTQYF. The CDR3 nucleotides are TGTGCCAGCAGTGAACATGGGGTCGGCGGGAGTAGGACAGATACGCAGTATTTT.

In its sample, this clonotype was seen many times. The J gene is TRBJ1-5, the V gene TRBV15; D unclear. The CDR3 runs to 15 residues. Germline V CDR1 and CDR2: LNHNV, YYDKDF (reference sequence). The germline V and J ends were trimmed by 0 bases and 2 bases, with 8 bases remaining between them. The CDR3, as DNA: TGTGCCACCAGCAGAGATAAGGCAGGCAATCAGCCCCAGCATTTT. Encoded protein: CATSRDKAGNQPQHF.

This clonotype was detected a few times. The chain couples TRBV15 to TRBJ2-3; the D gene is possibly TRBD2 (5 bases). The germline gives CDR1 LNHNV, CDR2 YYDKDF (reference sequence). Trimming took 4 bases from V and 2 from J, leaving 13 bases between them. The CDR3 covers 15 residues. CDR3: CATSKYGENTDTQYF. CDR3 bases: TGTGCCACCAGCAAGTACGGGGAGAACACAGATACGCAGTATTTT.

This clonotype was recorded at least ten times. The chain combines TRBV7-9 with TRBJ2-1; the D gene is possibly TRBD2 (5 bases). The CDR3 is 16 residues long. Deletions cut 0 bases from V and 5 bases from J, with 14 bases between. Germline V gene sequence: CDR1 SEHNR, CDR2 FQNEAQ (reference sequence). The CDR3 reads CASSLARTSRNNEQFF. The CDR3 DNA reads TGTGCCAGCAGCTTAGCGAGAACTAGTAGGAACAATGAGCAGTTCTTC.

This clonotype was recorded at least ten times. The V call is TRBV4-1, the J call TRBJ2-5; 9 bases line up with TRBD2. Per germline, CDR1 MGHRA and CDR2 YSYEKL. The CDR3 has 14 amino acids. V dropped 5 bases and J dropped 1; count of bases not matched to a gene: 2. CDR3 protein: CASSDSGGQETQYF. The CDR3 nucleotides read TGCGCCAGCAGCGATAGCGGGGGCCAAGAGACCCAGTACTTC.

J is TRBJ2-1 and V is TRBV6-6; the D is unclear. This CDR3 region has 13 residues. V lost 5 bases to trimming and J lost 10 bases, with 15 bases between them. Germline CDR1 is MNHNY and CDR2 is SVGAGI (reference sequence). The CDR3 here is CASSRTTLGEQFF. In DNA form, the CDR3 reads TGTGCCAGCAGTCGAACCACACTGGGGGAGCAGTTCTTC.

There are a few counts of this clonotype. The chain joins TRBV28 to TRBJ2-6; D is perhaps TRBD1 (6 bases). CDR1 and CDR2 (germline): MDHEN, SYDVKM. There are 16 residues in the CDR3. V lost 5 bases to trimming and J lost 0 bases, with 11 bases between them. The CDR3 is CASSEGHPSGANVLTF. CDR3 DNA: TGTGCCAGCAGTGAGGGACACCCCTCTGGGGCCAACGTCCTGACTTTC. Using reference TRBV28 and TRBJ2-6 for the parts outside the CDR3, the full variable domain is DVKVTQSSRYLVKRTGEKVFLECVQDMDHENMFWYRQDPGLGLRLIYFSYDVKMKEKGDIPEGYSVSREKKERFSLILESASTNQTSMYLCASSEGHPSGANVLTFGAGSRLTVL.

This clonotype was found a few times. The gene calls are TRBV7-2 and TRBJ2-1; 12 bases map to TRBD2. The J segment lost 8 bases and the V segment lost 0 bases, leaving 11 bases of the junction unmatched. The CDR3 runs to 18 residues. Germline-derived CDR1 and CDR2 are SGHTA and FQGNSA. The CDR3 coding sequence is TGTGCCAGCAGCTTAGCTGCATGGCTAGCGGGGGGGTTCGATGAGCAGTTCTTC. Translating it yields CASSLAAWLAGGFDEQFF.

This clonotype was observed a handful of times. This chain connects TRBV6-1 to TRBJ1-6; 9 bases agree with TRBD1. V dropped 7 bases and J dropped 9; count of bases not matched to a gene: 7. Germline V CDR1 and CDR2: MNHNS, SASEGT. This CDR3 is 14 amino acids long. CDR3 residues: CASTPGDRVSPLHF. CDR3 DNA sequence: TGTGCCAGCACCCCAGGGGACAGGGTTTCACCCCTCCACTTT.

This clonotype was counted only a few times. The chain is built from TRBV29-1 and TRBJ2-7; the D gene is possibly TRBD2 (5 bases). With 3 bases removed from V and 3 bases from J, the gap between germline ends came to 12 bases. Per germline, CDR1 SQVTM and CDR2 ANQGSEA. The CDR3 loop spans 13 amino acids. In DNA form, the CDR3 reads TGCAGCGTTGACACGGGAATAAACTACGAGCAGTACTTC. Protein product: CSVDTGINYEQYF.

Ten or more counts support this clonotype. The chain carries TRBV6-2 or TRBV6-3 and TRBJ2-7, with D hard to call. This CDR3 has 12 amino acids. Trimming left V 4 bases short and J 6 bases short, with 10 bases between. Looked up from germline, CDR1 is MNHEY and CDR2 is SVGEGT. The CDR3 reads CASSSTPREQYV. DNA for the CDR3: TGTGCCAGCAGTTCGACCCCACGCGAGCAGTACGTC.

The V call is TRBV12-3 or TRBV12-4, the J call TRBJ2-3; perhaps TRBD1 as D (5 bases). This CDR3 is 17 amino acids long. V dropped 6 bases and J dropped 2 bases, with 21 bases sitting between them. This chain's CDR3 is CASSFPGRSITTDTQYF. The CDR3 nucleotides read TGTGCCAGCAGCTTCCCAGGGCGGTCCATAACCACAGATACGCAGTATTTT.

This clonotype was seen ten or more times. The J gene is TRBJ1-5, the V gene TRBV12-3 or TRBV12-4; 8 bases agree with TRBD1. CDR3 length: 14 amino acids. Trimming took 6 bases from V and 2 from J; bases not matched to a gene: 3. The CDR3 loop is CASSRDRRNQPQHF. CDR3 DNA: TGTGCCAGCAGCCGGGACAGGCGCAATCAGCCCCAGCATTTT.

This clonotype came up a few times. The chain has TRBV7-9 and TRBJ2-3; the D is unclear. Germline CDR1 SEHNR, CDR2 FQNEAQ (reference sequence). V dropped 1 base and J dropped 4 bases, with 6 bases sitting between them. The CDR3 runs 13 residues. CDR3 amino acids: CASSLEPPDTQYF. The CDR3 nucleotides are TGTGCCAGCAGCTTAGAACCCCCAGATACGCAGTATTTT. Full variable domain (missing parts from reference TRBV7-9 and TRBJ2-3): DTGVSQNPRHKITKRGQNVTFRCDPISEHNRLYWYRQTLGQGPEFLTYFQNEAQLEKSRLLSDRFSAERPKGSFSTLEIQRTEQGDSAMYLCASSLEPPDTQYFGPGTRLTVL.

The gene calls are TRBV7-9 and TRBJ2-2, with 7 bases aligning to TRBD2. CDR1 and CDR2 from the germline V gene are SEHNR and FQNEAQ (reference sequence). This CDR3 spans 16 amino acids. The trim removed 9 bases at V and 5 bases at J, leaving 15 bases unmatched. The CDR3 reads CASEGGRSGGTGELFF. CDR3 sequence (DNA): TGTGCCAGTGAAGGTGGCAGGTCCGGGGGGACCGGGGAGCTGTTTTTT.

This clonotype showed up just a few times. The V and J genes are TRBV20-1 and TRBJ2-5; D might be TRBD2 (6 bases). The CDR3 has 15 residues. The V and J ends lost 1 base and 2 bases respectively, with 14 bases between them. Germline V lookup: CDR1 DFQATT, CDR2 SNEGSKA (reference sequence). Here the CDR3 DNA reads TGCAGTGCTAGAGTGGGCGGGGCGCTTCAAGAGACCCAGTACTTC. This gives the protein CSARVGGALQETQYF.

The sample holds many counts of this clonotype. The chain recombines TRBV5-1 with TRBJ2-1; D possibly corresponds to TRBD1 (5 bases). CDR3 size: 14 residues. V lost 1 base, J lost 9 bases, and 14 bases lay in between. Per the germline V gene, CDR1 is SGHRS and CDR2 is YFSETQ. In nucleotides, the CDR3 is TGCGCCAGCAGCTTGCAGGGTTTTAGTGGTGAGCAGTTCTTC. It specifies CASSLQGFSGEQFF.

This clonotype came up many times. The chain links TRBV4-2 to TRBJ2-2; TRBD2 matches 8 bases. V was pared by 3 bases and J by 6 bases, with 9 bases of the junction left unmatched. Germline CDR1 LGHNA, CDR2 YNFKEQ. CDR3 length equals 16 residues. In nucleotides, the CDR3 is TGTGCCAGCAGCCAGACCGGGACTAGTTCCCCCGGGGAGCTGTTTTTT. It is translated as CASSQTGTSSPGELFF.

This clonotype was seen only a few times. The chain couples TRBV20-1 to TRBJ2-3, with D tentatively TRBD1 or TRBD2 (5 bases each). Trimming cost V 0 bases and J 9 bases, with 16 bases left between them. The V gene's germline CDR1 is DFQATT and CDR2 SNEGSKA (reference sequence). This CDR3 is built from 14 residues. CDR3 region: CSARDPMGPSTQYF. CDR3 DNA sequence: TGCAGTGCTAGAGACCCCATGGGACCATCCACGCAGTATTTT.

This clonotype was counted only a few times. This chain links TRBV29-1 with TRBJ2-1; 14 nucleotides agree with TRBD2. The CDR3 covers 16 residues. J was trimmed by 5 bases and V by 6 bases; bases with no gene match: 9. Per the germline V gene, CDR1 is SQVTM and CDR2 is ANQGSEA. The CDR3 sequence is CSVRGPGLAGDNEQFF. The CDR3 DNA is TGCAGCGTCCGAGGACCGGGACTAGCGGGGGACAATGAGCAGTTCTTC.

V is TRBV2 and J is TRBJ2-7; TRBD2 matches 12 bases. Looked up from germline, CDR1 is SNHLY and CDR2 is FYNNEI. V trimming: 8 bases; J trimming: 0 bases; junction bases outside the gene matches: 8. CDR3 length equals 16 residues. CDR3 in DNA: TGTGCCAGCCAATCTAGCGGGAGGGGAAGCTCCTACGAGCAGTACTTC. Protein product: CASQSSGRGSSYEQYF.

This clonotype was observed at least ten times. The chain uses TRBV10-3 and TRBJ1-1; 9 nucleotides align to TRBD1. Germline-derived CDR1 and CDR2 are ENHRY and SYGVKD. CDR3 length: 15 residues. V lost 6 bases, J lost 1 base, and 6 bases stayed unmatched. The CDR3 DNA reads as TGTGCCATCAGCCTCGGGACAGGGACGAACACTGAAGCTTTCTTT. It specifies CAISLGTGTNTEAFF.

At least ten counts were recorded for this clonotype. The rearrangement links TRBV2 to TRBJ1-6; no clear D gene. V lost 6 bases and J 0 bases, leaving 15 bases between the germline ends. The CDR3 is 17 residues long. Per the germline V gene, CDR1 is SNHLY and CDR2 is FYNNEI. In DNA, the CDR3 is TGTGCCAGCAGCCCCGGGAGCCAGAGCTCCTATAATTCACCCCTCCACTTT. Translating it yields CASSPGSQSSYNSPLHF.

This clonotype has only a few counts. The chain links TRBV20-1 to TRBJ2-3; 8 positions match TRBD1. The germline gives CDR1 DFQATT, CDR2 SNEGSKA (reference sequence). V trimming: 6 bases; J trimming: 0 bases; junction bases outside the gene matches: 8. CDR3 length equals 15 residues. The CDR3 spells CSAITRTGSTDTQYF. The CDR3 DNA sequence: TGCAGTGCAATTACACGGACAGGGAGCACAGATACGCAGTATTTT.

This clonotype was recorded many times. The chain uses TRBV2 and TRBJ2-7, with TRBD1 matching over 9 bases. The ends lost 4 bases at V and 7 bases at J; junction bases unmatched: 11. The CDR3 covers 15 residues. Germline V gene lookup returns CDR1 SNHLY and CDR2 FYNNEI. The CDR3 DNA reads TGTGCCAGCAGTGCTCGGACAGGGGTCCTTTGGGAGCAGTACTTC. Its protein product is CASSARTGVLWEQYF.